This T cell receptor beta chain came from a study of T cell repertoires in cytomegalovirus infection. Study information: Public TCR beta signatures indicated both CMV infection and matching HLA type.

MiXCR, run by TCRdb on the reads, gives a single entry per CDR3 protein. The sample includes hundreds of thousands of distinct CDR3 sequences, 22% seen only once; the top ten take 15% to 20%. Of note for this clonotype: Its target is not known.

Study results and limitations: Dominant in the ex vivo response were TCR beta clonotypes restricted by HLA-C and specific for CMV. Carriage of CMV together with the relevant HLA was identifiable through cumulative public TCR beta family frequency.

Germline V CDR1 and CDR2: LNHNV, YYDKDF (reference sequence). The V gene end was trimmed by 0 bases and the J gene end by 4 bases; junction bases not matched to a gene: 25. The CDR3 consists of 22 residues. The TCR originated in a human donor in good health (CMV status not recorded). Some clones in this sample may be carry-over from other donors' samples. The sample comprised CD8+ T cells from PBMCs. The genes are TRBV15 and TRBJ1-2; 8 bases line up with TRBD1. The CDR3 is CATSRDITTPDWTGQGFYGYTF. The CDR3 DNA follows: TGTGCCACCAGCAGAGATATTACCACCCCGGATTGGACAGGGCAGGGTTTCTATGGCTACACCTTC.